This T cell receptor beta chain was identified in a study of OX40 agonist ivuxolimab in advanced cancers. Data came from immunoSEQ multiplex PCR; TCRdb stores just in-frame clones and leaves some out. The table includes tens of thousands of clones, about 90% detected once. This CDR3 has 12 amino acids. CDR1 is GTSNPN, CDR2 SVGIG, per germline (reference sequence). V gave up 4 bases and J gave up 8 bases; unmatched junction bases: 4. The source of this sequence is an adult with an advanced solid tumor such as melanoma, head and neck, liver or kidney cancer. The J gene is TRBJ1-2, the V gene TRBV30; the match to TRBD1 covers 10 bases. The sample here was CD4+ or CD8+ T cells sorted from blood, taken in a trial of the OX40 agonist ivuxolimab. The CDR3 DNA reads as TGTGCCTGGACGGGACAGGGGATGGGCTACACCTTC. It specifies CAWTGQGMGYTF.